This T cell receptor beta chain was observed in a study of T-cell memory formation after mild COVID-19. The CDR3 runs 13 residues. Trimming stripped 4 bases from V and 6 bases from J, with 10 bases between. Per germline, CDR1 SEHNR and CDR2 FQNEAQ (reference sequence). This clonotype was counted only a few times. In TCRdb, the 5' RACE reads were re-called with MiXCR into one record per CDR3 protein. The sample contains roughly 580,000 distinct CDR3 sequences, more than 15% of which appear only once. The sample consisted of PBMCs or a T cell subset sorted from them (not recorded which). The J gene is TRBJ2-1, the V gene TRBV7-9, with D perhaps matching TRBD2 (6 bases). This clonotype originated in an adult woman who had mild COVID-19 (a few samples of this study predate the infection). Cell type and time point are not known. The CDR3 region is CASSSTSFNEQFF. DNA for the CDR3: TGTGCCAGCAGCTCTACTAGCTTCAATGAGCAGTTCTTC.